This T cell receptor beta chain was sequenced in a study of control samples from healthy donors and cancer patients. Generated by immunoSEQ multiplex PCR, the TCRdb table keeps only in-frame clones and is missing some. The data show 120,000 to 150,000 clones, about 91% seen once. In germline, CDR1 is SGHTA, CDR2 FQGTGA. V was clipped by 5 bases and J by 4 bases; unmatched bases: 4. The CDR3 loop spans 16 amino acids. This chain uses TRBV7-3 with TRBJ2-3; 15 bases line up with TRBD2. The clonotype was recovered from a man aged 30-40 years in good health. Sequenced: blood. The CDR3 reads CASSRTSGGAPDTQYF. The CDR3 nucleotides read TGTGCCAGCAGCAGGACTAGCGGGGGGGCACCAGATACGCAGTATTTT.